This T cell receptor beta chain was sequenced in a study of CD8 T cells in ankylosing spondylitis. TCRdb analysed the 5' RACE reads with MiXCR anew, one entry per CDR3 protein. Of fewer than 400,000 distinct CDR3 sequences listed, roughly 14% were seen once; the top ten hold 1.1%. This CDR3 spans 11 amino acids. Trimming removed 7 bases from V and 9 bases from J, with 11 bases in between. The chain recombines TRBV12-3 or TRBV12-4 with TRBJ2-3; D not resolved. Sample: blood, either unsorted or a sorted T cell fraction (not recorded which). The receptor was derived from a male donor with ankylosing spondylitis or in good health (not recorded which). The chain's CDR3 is CASTSGPTQYF. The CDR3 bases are TGTGCCAGCACCTCAGGACCCACGCAGTATTTT.